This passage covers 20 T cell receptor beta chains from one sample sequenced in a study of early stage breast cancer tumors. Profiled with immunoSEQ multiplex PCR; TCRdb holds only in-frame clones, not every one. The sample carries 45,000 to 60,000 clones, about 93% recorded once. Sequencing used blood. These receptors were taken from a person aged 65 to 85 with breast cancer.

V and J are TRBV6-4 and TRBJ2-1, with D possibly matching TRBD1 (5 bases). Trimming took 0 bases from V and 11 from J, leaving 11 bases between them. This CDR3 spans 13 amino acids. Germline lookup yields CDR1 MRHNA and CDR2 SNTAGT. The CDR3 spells CASSDSRLGQQFF. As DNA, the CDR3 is TGTGCCAGCAGTGACTCGAGATTGGGGCAGCAGTTCTTC.

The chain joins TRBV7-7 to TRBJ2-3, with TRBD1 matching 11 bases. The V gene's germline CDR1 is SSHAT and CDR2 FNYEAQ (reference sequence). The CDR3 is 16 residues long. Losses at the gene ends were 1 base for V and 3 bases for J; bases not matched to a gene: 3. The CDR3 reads CASSLGTGGLTDTQYF. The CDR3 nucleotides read TGTGCCAGCAGCTTAGGGACAGGGGGCTTAACAGATACGCAGTATTTT.

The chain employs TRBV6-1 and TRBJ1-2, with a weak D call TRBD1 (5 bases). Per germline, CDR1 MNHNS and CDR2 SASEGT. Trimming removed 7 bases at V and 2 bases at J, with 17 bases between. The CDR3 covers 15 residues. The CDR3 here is CASTSRDFQNYGYTF. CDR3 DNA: TGTGCCAGCACCTCCCGGGACTTCCAAAACTATGGCTACACCTTC.

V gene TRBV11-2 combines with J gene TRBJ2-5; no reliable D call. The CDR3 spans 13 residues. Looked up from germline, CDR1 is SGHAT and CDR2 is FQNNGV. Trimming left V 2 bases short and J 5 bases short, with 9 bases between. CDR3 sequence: CASSLQLRETQYF. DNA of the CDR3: TGTGCCAGCAGCTTACAGCTGAGGGAGACCCAGTACTTC.

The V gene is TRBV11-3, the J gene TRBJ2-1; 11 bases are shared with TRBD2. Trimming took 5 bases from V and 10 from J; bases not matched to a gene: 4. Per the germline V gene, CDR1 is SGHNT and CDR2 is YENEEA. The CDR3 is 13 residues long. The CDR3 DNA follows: TGTGCCAGCAGCCCCCGACTAGCGGGGGAGCAGTTCTTC. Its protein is CASSPRLAGEQFF.

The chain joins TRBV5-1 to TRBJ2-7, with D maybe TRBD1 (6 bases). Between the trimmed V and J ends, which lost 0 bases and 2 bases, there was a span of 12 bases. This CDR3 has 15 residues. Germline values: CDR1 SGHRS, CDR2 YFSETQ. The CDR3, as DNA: TGCGCCAGCAGCTTGGGCCGGGACACTGCCTACGAGCAGTACTTC. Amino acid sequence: CASSLGRDTAYEQYF.

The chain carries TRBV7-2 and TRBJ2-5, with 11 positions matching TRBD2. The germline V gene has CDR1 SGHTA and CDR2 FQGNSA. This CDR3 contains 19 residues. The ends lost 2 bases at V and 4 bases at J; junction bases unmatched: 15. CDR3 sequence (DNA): TGTGCCAGCAGCTTACTGGCTAGCGGGGGGACTGGTAATGTAGAGACCCAGTACTTC. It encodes CASSLLASGGTGNVETQYF.

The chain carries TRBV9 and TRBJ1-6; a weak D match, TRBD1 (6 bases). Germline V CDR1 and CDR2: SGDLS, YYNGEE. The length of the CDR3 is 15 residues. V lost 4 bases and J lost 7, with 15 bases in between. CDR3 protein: CASSPEGGRNSPLHF. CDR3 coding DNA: TGTGCCAGCAGCCCCGAAGGGGGACGCAATTCACCCCTCCACTTT.

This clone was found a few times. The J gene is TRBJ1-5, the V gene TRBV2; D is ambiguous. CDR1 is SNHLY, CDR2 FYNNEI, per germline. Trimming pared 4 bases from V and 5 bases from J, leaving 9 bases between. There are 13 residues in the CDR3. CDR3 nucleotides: TGTGCCAGCAGTGGAGGGTTGGATCAGCCCCAGCATTTT. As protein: CASSGGLDQPQHF.

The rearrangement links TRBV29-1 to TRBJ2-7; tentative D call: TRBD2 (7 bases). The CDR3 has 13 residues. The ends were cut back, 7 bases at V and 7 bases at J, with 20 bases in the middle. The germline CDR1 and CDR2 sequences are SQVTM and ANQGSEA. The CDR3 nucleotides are TGCAGCGCGTCCGCTAGCGGAGGGGGAGAGCAGTACTTC. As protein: CSASASGGGEQYF.

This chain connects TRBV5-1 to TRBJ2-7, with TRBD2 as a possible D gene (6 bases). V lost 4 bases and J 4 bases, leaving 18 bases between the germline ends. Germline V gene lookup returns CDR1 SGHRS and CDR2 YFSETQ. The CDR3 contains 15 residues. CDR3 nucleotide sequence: TGCGCCAGCAGCGCCCAGGCGGGACTCTCTTACGAGCAGTACTTC. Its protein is CASSAQAGLSYEQYF.

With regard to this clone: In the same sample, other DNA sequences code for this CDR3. CDR3 sequence reads: CASSYSRQYEQYF. The CDR3 coding sequence is TGTGCCAGCAGTTACTCGAGACAGTACGAGCAGTACTTC. The genes are TRBV6-5 and TRBJ2-7; possibly TRBD1 for D (5 bases). V was clipped by 0 bases and J by 4 bases, with 7 bases between them. The CDR3 loop spans 13 amino acids. The germline V gene has CDR1 MNHEY and CDR2 SVGAGI.

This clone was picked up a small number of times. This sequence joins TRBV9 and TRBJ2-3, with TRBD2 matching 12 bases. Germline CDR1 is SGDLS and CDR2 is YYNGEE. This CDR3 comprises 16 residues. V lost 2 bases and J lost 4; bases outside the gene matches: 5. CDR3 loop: CASSVRTSGVPDTQYF. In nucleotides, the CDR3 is TGTGCCAGCAGCGTGAGGACTAGCGGGGTCCCAGATACGCAGTATTTT. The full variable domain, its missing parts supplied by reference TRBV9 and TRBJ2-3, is DSGVTQTPKHLITATGQRVTLRCSPRSGDLSVYWYQQSLDQGLQFLIQYYNGEERAKGNILERFSAQQFPDLHSELNLSSLELGDSALYFCASSVRTSGVPDTQYFGPGTRLTVL.

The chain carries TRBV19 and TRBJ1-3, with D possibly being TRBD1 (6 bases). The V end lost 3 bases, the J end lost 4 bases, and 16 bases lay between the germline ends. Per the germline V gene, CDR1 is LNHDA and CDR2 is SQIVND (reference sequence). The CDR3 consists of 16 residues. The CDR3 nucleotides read TGTGCCAGTAGTATTGCACACAGGGAGAAAGGAAACACCATATATTTT. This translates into CASSIAHREKGNTIYF.

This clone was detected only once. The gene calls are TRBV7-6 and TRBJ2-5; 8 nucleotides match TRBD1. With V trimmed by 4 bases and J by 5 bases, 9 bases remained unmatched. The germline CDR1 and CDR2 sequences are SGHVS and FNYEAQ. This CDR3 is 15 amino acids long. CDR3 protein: CASSSNQGAEETQYF. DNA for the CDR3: TGTGCCAGCAGCTCGAATCAGGGGGCGGAGGAGACCCAGTACTTC.

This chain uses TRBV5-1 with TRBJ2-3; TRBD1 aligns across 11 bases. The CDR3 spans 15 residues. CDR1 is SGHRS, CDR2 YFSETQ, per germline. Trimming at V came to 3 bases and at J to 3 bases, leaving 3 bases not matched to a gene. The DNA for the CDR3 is TGCGCCAGCAGCTATGGACAGGGGGCGACAGATACGCAGTATTTT. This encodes CASSYGQGATDTQYF.

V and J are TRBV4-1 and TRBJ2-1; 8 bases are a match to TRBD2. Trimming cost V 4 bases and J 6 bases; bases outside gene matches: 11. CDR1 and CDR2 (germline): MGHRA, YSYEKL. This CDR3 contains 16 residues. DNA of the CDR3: TGCGCCAGCAGCCCTCAGGGACTAGAGGTCGTCAATGAGCAGTTCTTC. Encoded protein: CASSPQGLEVVNEQFF.

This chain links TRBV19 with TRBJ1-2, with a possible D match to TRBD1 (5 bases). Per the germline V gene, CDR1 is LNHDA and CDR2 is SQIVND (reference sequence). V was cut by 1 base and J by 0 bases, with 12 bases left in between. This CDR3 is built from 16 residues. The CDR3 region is CASSIARRAANYGYTF. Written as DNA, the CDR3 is TGTGCCAGTAGTATAGCCCGCAGGGCGGCTAACTATGGCTACACCTTC.

DNA for the CDR3: TGTGCCAGCTCACCACCGGGGGGAAACTACGAGCAGTACTTC. It translates to CASSPPGGNYEQYF. The gene calls are TRBV18 and TRBJ2-7; weak D call: TRBD2 (6 bases). CDR3 size: 14 residues. Germline CDR1 and CDR2: KGHSH and LQKENI. Trimming pared 0 bases from V and 3 bases from J, leaving 9 bases between.

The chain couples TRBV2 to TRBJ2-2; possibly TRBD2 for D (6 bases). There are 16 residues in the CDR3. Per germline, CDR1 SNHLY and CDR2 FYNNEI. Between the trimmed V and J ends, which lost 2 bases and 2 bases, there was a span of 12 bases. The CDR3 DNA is TGTGCCAGCAGTGAACAGGACGGGGGAAACACCGGGGAGCTGTTTTTT. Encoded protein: CASSEQDGGNTGELFF. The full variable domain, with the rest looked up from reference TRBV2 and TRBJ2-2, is EPEVTQTPSHQVTQMGQEVILRCVPISNHLYFYWYRQILGQKVEFLVSFYNNEISEKSEIFDDQFSVERPDGSNFTLKIRSTKLEDSAMYFCASSEQDGGNTGELFFGEGSRLTVL.